This is a list of T cell receptor beta chains from one sample in a study of shared clonotypes between healthy human individuals. Here immunoSEQ multiplex PCR was the method, and the copy in TCRdb shows in-frame clones only, minus some. The table shows about 530,000 clones, with approximately 79% occurring only once. The sample consisted of PBMCs. These receptor sequences come from a woman between 40 and 55 years old in good health. Some clones in this sample may be carry-over from other donors' samples. CDR3s include the opening cysteine and the closing phenylalanine or tryptophan. A D gene is named only where the DNA matches it firmly. Not every row has a clone size; where given, it reads once, few, many or a size class.

v_call	clone_size	j_call	d_call	cdr3_nt	cdr3_aa
TRBV7-3	.	TRBJ2-5	TRBD2	TGTGCCAGCAGCTTAACTGTCCTAGCGGGAGAGACCCAGTACTTC	CASSLTVLAGETQYF
TRBV23-1	.	TRBJ2-5	.	TGCGCCAGCAGTCGGCCCAGACAGGCCCAAGAGACCCAGTACTTC	CASSRPRQAQETQYF
TRBV4-2	once	TRBJ2-7	TRBD1	TGTGCCAGCAGGGAGGGACAGGGTGAATCCTACGAGCAGTACTTC	CASREGQGESYEQYF
TRBV5-8	once	TRBJ2-7	TRBD1	TGTGCCAGCAGCATTCGGACAGGTCCCTACGAGCAGTACTTC	CASSIRTGPYEQYF
TRBV21-1	few	TRBJ1-5	.	TGTGCCAGCAGCAAAGTGGGCCAGCCCCAGCATTTT	CASSKVGQPQHF
TRBV4-3	.	TRBJ2-7	.	TGCGCCAGCAGCCAAGTTCCTGCTAGCGCATACTCCTACGAGCAGTACTTC	CASSQVPASAYSYEQYF
TRBV18	.	TRBJ2-7	TRBD2	TGTGCCAGCTCAGGGACTAGCGGGATATCCTACGAGCAGTACTTC	CASSGTSGISYEQYF
TRBV5-4	few	TRBJ2-3	.	TGTGCCAGCAGCTTGGCCGGACTCACTAGCACAGATACGCAGTATTTT	CASSLAGLTSTDTQYF
TRBV7-6	.	TRBJ2-5	TRBD1	TGTGCCAGCGCCACGACAGGGGGGGGAGAGACCCAGTACTTC	CASATTGGGETQYF
TRBV5-4	.	TRBJ2-7	.	TGTGCCAGCAGCTTGAGCTCCTACGAGCAGTACTTC	CASSLSSYEQYF
TRBV7-8	few	TRBJ2-2	TRBD2	TGTGCCAGCAGCTTAAGGCGGGAGGGGACCGGGGAGCTGTTTTTT	CASSLRREGTGELFF
TRBV5-1	.	TRBJ2-3	.	TGCGCCAGCCAAACGTCCGGCAGGGGCGACACAGATACGCAGTATTTT	CASQTSGRGDTDTQYF